The clone carrying this TCR beta chain turned up a few times. In the source study's methods: Nucleated cell number was recorded as an estimate derived from reference gene primer amplification. Measured with immunoSEQ multiplex PCR; TCRdb has only the in-frame clones, and not every one. That table gives V, J and clone size, and the DNA gave D and trimming. Seen here are approximately 140,000 clones, around 87% observed once, and the top ten hold approximately 6.2%. The data belong to a study of blood T cell repertoires in COVID-19. Turning to the study itself: T cells, B-cell-depleted T cells, or PBMCs provided the cDNA or gDNA that served as material.

There are 12 residues in the CDR3. The germline V gene encodes CDR1 SNHLY and CDR2 FYNNEI. V gave up 9 bases and J gave up 4 bases; unmatched junction bases: 4. J is TRBJ2-3 and V is TRBV2; TRBD1 matches at 7 bases. The sample was peripheral blood. The sequence was obtained from a man older than 75 with acute or convalescent COVID-19. CDR3: CARKGGADTQYF. In nucleotides, the CDR3 is TGTGCCAGAAAAGGGGGCGCAGATACGCAGTATTTT.